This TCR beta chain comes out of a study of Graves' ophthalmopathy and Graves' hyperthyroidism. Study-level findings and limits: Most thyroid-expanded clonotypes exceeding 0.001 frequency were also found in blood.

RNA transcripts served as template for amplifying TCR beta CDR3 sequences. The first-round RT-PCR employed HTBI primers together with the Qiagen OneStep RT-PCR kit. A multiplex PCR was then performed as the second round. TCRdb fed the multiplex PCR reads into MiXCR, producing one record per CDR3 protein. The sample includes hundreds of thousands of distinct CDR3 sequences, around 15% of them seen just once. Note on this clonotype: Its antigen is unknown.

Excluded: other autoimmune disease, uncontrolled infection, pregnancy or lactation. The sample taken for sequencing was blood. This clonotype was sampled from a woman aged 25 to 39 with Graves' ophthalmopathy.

Here the CDR3 DNA reads TGTGCCAGCGGAGGACAGGGAAATTCACCCCTCCACTTT. It specifies CASGGQGNSPLHF. The chain recombines TRBV12-3 or TRBV12-4 with TRBJ1-6, with TRBD1 identical over 8 bases. The CDR3 extends over 13 amino acids. Trimming at V came to 8 bases and at J to 7 bases, leaving 4 bases not matched to a gene.